This is a list of T cell receptor beta chains from one sample in a study of shared clonotypes between healthy human individuals. Using immunoSEQ multiplex PCR, the repertoire was profiled, and TCRdb retains in-frame clones only, with some absent. The repertoire has roughly 2,500,000 clones, more than 85% of them found once; the top ten carry 0.36%. Material for sequencing was naive CD4+ T cells from PBMCs. The receptors here all came from a young man in good health. Some clones in this sample may be carry-over from other donors' samples. Both conserved end residues are part of each CDR3. The D gene is left open where the match is weak.

TRBD2 | TRBJ2-7 | TRBV7-8 | 16 | TGTGCCAGCAGCTCCGACCGGGGAGGGGCTTCTAGGGAGCAGTACTTC | CASSSDRGGASREQYF
TRBD2 | TRBJ2-5 | TRBV6-1 | 17 | TGTGCCAGCAGTGAAGCGTTGGGGGAGGGGAGGCAAGAGACCCAGTACTTC | CASSEALGEGRQETQYF
NA | TRBJ2-3 | TRBV2 | 15 | TGTGCCAGCACTGGCCAGGGGACTAGCACAGATACGCAGTATTTT | CASTGQGTSTDTQYF
NA | TRBJ2-1 | TRBV6-5 | 13 | TGTGCCAGCAGTCAGCAGGGTTACGGTGAGCAGTTCTTC | CASSQQGYGEQFF
NA | TRBJ2-3 | TRBV7-2 | 14 | TGTGCCAGCAGCTTGGATGGTAGAGCAGATACGCAGTATTTT | CASSLDGRADTQYF
TRBD2 | TRBJ2-7 | TRBV30 | 14 | TGTGCCTGGAGAGGAACGGGAGGGACCTACGAGCAGTACTTC | CAWRGTGGTYEQYF
NA | TRBJ2-5 | TRBV6-6 | 14 | TGTGCCAGCAGTTACTCACGGGCCCAAGAGACCCAGTACTTC | CASSYSRAQETQYF
NA | TRBJ2-7 | TRBV4-2 | 15 | TGTGCCAGCAGCCAAGTCGGCAGGGAGGTCTACGAGCAGTACTTC | CASSQVGREVYEQYF
TRBD2 | TRBJ2-1 | TRBV5-1 | 17 | TGCGCCAGCAGCTGGGGGCTAGCGGGAGATCGCTACAATGAGCAGTTCTTC | CASSWGLAGDRYNEQFF
NA | TRBJ2-7 | TRBV28 | 15 | TGTGCCAGCAGTTATCGGAGTCCCAGCCCTTACGAGCAGTACTTC | CASSYRSPSPYEQYF
NA | TRBJ2-3 | TRBV2 | 13 | TGTGCCAGCAGTTGGGAGGGGGGCGATACGCAGTATTTT | CASSWEGGDTQYF
NA | TRBJ2-3 | TRBV7-2 | 13 | TGTGCCGGCAGCTTAGCGCGAAGTGATACGCAGTATTTT | CAGSLARSDTQYF
TRBD1 | TRBJ2-7 | TRBV7-2 | 15 | TGTGCCAGCAGCGTATCCGGGACAGGGGCCTACGAGCAGTACTTC | CASSVSGTGAYEQYF